The sequence of this T cell receptor (beta chain) was determined in a study of OX40 agonist ivuxolimab in advanced cancers. Background on the study: An agonistic anti-OX40 (CD134) antibody, ivuxolimab, was used to treat the patients. Age averaged around 58 years (range 23 to 79), and about 86% were male. Patients were infused with ivuxolimab every 2 weeks at 0.01 to 10 mg/kg. Study-wide results and limits: Certain nonresponders likewise exhibited a low normalized T-cell clonal expansion.

V shed 5 bases and J shed 2 bases, with 17 bases lying between them. Per the germline V gene, CDR1 is SGHNT and CDR2 is YENEEA. The CDR3 is 16 amino acids. With respect to this clone: What it binds is unknown.

TCRdb's table, derived via immunoSEQ multiplex PCR, lists solely in-frame clones and lacks some. The sample has 20,000 to 30,000 clones, under 95% seen once. The chain carries TRBV11-3 and TRBJ2-3, with D unclear. The sequencing used CD4+ or CD8+ T cells sorted from blood, collected in a trial of the OX40 agonist ivuxolimab. This receptor was identified in an adult with an advanced solid tumor such as melanoma, head and neck, liver or kidney cancer. DNA of the CDR3: TGTGCCAGCAGCCAACCTTTCGGCGCAACCACAGATACGCAGTATTTT. Amino acids: CASSQPFGATTDTQYF.